This T cell receptor (beta chain) was captured in a study of blood T cell repertoires in COVID-19. The overall study: The United States, Italy and Spain provided the acute and convalescent COVID-19 samples. Nucleic acid was either cDNA or gDNA, and it came from T cells, B-cell-depleted T cells, or PBMCs.

Original methodology: Estimation of nucleated cell counts was performed using reference gene primer amplification. Some clones are missing from TCRdb's copy, which holds only in-frame ones; the method was immunoSEQ multiplex PCR. V and J calls plus clone size are reproduced from that table; the DNA served to infer D and trimming. The table includes around 300,000 clones, around 86% detected once. The clonotype was recovered from a woman between 35 and 50 years old who had recovered from COVID-19. Sequenced sample: peripheral blood.

CDR3 DNA sequence: TGTGCCAGCAGCACTCGGACAGGGGTTCGAACTGAAGCTTTCTTT. The encoded protein is CASSTRTGVRTEAFF. The chain couples TRBV5-6 to TRBJ1-1; 9 bases are a match to TRBD1. Germline CDR1 and CDR2: SGHDT and YYEEEE. The CDR3 consists of 15 residues. Trimming at V came to 4 bases and at J to 5 bases, leaving 9 bases not matched to a gene.